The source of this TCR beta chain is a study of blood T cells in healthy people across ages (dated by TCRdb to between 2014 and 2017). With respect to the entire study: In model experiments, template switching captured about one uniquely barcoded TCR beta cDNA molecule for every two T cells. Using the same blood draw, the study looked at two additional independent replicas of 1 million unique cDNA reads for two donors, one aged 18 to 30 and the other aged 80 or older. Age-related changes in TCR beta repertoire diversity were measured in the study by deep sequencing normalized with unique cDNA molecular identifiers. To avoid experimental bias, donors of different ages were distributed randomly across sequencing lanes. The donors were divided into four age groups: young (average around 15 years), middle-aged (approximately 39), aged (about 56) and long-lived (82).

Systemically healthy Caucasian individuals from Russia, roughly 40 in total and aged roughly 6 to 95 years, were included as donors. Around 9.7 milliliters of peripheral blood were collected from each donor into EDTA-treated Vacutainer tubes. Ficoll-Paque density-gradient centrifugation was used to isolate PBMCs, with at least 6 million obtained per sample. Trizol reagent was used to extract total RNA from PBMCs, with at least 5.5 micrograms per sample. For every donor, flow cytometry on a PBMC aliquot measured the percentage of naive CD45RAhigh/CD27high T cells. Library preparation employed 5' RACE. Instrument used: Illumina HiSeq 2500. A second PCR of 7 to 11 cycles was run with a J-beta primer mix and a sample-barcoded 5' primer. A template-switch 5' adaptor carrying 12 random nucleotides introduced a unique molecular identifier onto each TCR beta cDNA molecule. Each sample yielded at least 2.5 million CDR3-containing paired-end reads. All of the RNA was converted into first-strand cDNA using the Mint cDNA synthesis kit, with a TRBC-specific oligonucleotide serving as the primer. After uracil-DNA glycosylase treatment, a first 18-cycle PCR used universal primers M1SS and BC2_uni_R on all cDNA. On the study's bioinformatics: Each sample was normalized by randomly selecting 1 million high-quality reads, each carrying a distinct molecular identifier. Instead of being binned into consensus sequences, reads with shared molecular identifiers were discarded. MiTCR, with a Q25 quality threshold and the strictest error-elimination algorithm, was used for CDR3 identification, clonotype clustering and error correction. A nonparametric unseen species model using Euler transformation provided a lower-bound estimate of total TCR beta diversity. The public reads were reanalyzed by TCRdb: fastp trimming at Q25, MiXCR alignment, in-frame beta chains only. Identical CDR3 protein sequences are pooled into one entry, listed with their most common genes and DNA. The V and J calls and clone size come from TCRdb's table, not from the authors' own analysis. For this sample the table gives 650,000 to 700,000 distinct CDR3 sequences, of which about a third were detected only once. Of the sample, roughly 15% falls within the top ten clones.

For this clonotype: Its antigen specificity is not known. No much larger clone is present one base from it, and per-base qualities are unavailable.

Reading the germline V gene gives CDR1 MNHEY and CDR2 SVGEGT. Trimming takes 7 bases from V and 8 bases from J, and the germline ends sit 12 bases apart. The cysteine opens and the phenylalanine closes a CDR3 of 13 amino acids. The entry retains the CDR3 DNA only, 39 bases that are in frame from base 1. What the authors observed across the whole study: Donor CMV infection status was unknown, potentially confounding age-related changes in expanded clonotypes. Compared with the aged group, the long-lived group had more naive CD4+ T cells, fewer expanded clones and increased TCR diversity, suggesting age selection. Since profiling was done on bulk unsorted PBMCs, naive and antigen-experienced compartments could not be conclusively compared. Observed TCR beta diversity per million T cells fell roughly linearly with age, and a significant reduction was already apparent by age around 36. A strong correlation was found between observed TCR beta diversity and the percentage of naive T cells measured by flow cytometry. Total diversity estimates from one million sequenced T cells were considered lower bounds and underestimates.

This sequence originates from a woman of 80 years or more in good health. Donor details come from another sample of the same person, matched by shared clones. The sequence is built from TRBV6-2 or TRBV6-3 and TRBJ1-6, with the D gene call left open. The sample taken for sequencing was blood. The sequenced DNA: TGTGCCAGCAACTACGGGCGTGATTCACCCCTCCACTTT. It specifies CASNYGRDSPLHF.